The rows below give T cell receptor beta chains drawn from one sample of a study of CD8+CD57+ T cells in acquired aplastic anemia. TCRdb fed the reads into MiXCR, producing one record per CDR3 protein. The data hold 260,000 or so distinct CDR3 sequences, with approximately 45% observed a single time. Sequencing was done on a sample of sorted CD4+, CD8+, or CD8+CD57+ T cells (not recorded which) from PBMCs. These receptors came from a human donor with aplastic anemia. Both conserved end residues are part of each CDR3. The D gene is left open where the match is weak. Clone size appears in some rows only: once, few, many, or a class for an expanded clone.

TRBV11-2	-	many	TRBJ2-7	TGTGCCAGCAGTTTTACTTCCTCCTACGAGCAGTACTTC	CASSFTSSYEQYF
TRBV5-1	-	many	TRBJ2-5	TGCGCCAGCAGGTCCGGCCAGAACAGGGCAGAGACCCAGTACTTC	CASRSGQNRAETQYF
TRBV7-9	TRBD2	few	TRBJ2-1	TGTGCCAGCAGTTTAGTACGCCTAGCGGGAGCAGCTGAGCAGTTCTTC	CASSLVRLAGAAEQFF
TRBV2	TRBD2	-	TRBJ2-2	TGTGCCGGTAAAGGACTAGCTTCCGTGGGGGAGCTGTTTTTT	CAGKGLASVGELFF
TRBV20-1	TRBD2	many	TRBJ2-7	TGCAGTGAGAAGGGACTAGCGCACTACGAGCAGTACTTC	CSEKGLAHYEQYF
TRBV12-3/TRBV12-4	-	-	TRBJ2-7	TGTGCCAGCAGTTTAGACGGTCGGTTTCTGAGGAGTTCCTCCTACGAGCAGTACTTC	CASSLDGRFLRSSSYEQYF
TRBV6-2/TRBV6-3	-	many	TRBJ2-7	TGTGCCAGCAGTTACCAGGAGACCTACGAGCAGTACTTC	CASSYQETYEQYF
TRBV24-1	-	-	TRBJ2-6	TGTGCCACCAGTGATTACGTCGCGGGGGCCAACGTCCTGACTTTC	CATSDYVAGANVLTF
TRBV15	-	few	TRBJ2-6	TGTGCCACCAGCAGAGAGGGGGGTGGGGCCAACGTCCTGACTTTC	CATSREGGGANVLTF
TRBV19	-	-	TRBJ1-2	TGTGCCAGTACAGGGAGGAGCGACTATGGCTACACCTTC	CASTGRSDYGYTF
TRBV7-8	-	many	TRBJ2-7	TGTGCCAGCAGCTTCAGGGATGTTTCCTACGAGCAGTACTTC	CASSFRDVSYEQYF
TRBV7-9	-	-	TRBJ2-1	TGTGCCGGCAGCCCCCAGAATACTCCCTACAATGAGCAGTTCTTC	CAGSPQNTPYNEQFF
TRBV20-1	-	-	TRBJ1-6	TGCAGTGCTAGAGATGGGACAAGGGATTCACCCCTCCACTTT	CSARDGTRDSPLHF
TRBV5-1	-	-	TRBJ2-2	TGCGCCAGCAGCTTGTACCGGGACGCGAACACCGGGGAGCTGTTTTTT	CASSLYRDANTGELFF
TRBV7-6	-	few	TRBJ2-1	TGTGCCAGCAGCCCAACCTGCCGGGGGCTGAGCTACAATGAGCAGCCCTTC	CASSPTCRGLSYNEQPF
TRBV7-8	TRBD2	-	TRBJ2-3	TGTGCCAGCAGCTCGTTTAGCGGGAGGTCGGATACGCAGTATTTT	CASSSFSGRSDTQYF
TRBV19	TRBD2	-	TRBJ2-1	TGTGCCAGTAAGGGGACTAAGAACAATGAGCAGTTCTTC	CASKGTKNNEQFF
TRBV9	-	many	TRBJ2-7	TGTGCCAGCAGCAAATTTGACAGCTCCTACGAGCAGTACTTC	CASSKFDSSYEQYF
TRBV5-1	-	-	TRBJ2-3	TGCGCCAGCAGCTATCAGGGGGGTTACACAGATACGCAGTATTTT	CASSYQGGYTDTQYF
TRBV7-9	TRBD2	-	TRBJ2-1	TGTGCCAGCAGGGGGACTAGCAGCCAACCCCAATATGAGCAGTTCTTC	CASRGTSSQPQYEQFF
TRBV10-3	-	-	TRBJ2-1	TGTGCCATCAGTGCTAGGCGGCGGGGAGACAATGAGCAGTTCTTC	CAISARRRGDNEQFF
TRBV7-2	-	-	TRBJ2-3	TGTGCCAGCGCGGGGTTAGGTACAGATACGCAGTATTTT	CASAGLGTDTQYF
TRBV10-3	-	-	TRBJ1-2	TGTGCCATCAAAGTCGTTTGCGCCTTC	CAIKVVCAF
TRBV2	TRBD1	few	TRBJ1-6	TGTGCCAGCAGTGAATCCCAGGGGGCAAATTCACCCCTCCACTTT	CASSESQGANSPLHF
TRBV6-5	-	many	TRBJ2-3	TGTGCCAGCAGTTCCCCCTTAGATACGCAGTATTTT	CASSSPLDTQYF
TRBV7-2	TRBD2	once	TRBJ2-7	TGTGCCAGCAGCTTGCTTACTAGCGGGGAGAGCTCCTACGAGCAGTACTTC	CASSLLTSGESSYEQYF
TRBV7-9	-	many	TRBJ2-3	TGTGCCAGCAGCTCCAAGCCGGACTACAGATACACCGCAGATACGCAGTATTTT	CASSSKPDYRYTADTQYF